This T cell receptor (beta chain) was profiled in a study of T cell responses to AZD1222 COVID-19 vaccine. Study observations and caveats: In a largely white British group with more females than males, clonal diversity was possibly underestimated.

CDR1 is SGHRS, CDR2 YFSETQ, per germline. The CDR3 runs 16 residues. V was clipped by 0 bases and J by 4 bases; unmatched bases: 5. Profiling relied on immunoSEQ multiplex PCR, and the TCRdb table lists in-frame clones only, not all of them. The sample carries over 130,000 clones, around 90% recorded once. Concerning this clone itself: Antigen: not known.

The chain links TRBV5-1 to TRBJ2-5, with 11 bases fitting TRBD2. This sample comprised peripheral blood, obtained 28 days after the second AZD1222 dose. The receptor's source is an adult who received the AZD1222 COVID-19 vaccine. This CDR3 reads CASSLASSGRSETQYF. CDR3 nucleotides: TGCGCCAGCAGCTTGGCGTCTAGCGGGAGGTCAGAGACCCAGTACTTC.